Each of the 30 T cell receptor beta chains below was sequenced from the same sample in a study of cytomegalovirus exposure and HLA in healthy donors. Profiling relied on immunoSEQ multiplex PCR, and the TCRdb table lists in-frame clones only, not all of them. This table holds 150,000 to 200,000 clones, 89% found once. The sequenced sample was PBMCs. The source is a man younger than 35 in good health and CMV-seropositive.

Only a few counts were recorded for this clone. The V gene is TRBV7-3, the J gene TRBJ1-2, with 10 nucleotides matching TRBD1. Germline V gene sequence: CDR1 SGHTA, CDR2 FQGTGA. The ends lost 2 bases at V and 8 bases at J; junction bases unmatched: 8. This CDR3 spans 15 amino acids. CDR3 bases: TGTGCCAGCAGCTTAGGTTTGGGGACAGGGGAAGGCTACACCTTC. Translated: CASSLGLGTGEGYTF.

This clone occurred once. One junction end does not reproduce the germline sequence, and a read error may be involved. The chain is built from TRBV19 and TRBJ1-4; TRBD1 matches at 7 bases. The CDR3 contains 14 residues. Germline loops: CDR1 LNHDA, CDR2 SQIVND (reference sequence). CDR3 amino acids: CASSMYRSGGQEIF. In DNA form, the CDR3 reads TGTGCCAGTAGTATGTATCGTTCCGGTGGACAGGAAATTTTT.

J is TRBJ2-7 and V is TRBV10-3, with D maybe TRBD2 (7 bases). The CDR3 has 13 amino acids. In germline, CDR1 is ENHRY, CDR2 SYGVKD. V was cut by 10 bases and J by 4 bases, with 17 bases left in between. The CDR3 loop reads CATGGQGGYEQYF. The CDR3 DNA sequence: TGTGCCACCGGGGGGCAGGGCGGGTACGAGCAGTACTTC.

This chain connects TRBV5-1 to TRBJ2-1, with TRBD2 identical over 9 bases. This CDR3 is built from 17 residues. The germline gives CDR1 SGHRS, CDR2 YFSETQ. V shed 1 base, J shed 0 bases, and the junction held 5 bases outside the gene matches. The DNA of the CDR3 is TGCGCCAGCAGCTTGTGGGCGGGAGGGTCCTCCTACAATGAGCAGTTCTTC. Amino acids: CASSLWAGGSSYNEQFF.

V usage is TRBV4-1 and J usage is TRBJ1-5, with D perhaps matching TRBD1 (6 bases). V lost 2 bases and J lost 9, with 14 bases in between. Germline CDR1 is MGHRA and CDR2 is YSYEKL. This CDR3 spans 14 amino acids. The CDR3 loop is CASSQKQGARPQHF. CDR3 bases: TGCGCCAGCAGCCAAAAACAGGGTGCTCGGCCCCAGCATTTT.

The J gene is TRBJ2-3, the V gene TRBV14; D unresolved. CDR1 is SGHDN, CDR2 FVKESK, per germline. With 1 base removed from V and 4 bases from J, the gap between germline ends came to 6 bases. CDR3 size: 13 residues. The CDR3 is CASSQVFSDTQYF. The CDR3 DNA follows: TGTGCCAGCAGCCAAGTGTTCTCAGATACGCAGTATTTT.

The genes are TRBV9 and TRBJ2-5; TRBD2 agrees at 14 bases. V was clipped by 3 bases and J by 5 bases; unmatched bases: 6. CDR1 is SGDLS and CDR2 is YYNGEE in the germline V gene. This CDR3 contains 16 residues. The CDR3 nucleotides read TGTGCCAGCAGCGCGAGACTAGCGGGAGGGGGTGAGACCCAGTACTTC. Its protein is CASSARLAGGGETQYF.

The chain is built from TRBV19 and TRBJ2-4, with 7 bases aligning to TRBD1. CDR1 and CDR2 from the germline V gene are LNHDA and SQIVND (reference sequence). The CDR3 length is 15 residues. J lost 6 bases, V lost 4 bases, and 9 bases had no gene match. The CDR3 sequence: CASSTPSTGRNIQYF. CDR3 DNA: TGTGCCAGTAGTACCCCCTCGACAGGGCGAAACATTCAGTACTTC. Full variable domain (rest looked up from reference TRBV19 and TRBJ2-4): DGGITQSPKYLFRKEGQNVTLSCEQNLNHDAMYWYRQDPGQGLRLIYYSQIVNDFQKGDIAEGYSVSREKKESFPLTVTSAQKNPTAFYLCASSTPSTGRNIQYFGAGTRLSVL.

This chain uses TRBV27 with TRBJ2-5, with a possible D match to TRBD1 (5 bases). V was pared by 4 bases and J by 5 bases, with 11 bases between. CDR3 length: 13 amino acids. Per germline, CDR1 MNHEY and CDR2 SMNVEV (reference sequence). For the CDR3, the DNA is TGTGCCAGCAGTTACCAGGGTGCGGAGACCCAGTACTTC. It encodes CASSYQGAETQYF.

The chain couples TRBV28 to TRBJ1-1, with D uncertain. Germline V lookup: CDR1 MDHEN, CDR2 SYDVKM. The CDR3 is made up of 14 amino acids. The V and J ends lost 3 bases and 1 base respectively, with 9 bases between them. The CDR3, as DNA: TGTGCCAGCAGTTTCCTACGCCGGAACACTGAAGCTTTCTTT. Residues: CASSFLRRNTEAFF.

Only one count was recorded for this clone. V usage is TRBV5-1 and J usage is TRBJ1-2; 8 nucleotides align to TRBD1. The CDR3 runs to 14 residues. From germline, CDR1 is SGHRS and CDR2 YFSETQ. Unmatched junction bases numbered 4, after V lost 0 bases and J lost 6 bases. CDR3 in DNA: TGCGCCAGCAGCTTGGAGACAGGGGATCATGGCTACACCTTC. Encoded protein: CASSLETGDHGYTF.

The CDR3 nucleotides read TGCGCCAGCAGCTTTCGGGTAGCGGGAGGAAACCAAGAGACCCAGTACTTC. Translated, it gives CASSFRVAGGNQETQYF. V and J are TRBV5-1 and TRBJ2-5; TRBD2 matches at 10 bases. After removal of 2 bases from V and 0 bases from J, the junction contained 7 bases not matched to a gene. Germline V CDR1 and CDR2: SGHRS, YFSETQ. This CDR3 is built from 17 residues.

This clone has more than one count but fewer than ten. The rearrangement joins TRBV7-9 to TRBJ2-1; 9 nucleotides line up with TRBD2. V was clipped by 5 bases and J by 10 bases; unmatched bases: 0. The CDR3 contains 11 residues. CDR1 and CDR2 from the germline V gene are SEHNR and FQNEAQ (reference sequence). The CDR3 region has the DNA TGTGCCAGCAGCGGACTAGCGGAGCAGTTCTTC. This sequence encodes CASSGLAEQFF.

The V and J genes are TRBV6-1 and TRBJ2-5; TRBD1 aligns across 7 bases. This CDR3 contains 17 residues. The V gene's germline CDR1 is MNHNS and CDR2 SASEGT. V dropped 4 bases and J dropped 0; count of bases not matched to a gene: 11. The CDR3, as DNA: TGTGCCAGCAGTGCCCAGTCGGACAGGCGGTACCAAGAGACCCAGTACTTC. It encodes CASSAQSDRRYQETQYF.

The CDR3 reads CASSLGGGQQETQYF. The CDR3 DNA reads TGTGCCAGCAGCTTGGGAGGCGGACAGCAAGAGACCCAGTACTTC. This chain uses TRBV5-4 with TRBJ2-5; weak D call: TRBD1 (6 bases). Germline V gene sequence: CDR1 SGHNT, CDR2 YYREEE (reference sequence). This CDR3 contains 15 residues. V was shortened by 0 bases and J by 2 bases, with 11 bases between the two germline ends.

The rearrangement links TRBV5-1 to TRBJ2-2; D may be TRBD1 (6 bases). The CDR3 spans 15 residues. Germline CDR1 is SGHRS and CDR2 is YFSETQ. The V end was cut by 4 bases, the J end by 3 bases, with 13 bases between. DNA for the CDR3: TGCGCCAGCAGCCTCGTACAGGGATACACCGGGGAGCTGTTTTTT. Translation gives CASSLVQGYTGELFF.

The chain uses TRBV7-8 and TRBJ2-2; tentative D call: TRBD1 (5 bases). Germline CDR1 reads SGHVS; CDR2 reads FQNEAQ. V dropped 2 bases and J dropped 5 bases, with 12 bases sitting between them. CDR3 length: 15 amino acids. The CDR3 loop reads CASSLRRVGTGELFF. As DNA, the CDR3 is TGTGCCAGCAGCTTACGCAGGGTAGGAACCGGGGAGCTGTTTTTT.

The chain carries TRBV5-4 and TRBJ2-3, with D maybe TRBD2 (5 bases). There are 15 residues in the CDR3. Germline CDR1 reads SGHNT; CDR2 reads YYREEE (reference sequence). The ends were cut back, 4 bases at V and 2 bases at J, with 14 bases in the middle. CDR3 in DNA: TGTGCCAGCAGCCGAGGAGCGGAGACCACAGATACGCAGTATTTT. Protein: CASSRGAETTDTQYF.

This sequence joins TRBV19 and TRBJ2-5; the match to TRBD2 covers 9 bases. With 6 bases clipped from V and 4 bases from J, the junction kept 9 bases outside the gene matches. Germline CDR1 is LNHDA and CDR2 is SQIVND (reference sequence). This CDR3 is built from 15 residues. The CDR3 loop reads CASSLGLAGLETQYF. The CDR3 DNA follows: TGTGCCAGTAGCCTCGGGCTAGCGGGACTAGAGACCCAGTACTTC.

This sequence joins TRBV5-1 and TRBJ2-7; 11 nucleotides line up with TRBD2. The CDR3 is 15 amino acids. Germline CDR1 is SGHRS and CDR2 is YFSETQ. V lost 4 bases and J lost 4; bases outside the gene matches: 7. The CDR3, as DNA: TGCGCCAGCAGCCCAAGCCTAGCGGGAGGTTACGAGCAGTACTTC. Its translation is CASSPSLAGGYEQYF.

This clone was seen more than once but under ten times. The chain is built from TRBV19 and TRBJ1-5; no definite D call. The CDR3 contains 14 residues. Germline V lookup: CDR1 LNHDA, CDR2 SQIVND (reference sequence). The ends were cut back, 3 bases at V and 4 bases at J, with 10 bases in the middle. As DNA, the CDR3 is TGTGCCAGTAGTATGCGGGCGGGGAATCAGCCCCAGCATTTT. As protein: CASSMRAGNQPQHF.

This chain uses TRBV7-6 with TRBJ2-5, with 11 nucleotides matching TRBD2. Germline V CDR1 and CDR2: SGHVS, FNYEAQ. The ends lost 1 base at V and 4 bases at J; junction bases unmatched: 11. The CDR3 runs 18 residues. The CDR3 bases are TGTGCCAGCAGCTTAGTAGCGGGAGGGGCATCACTTTCAGAGACCCAGTACTTC. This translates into CASSLVAGGASLSETQYF.

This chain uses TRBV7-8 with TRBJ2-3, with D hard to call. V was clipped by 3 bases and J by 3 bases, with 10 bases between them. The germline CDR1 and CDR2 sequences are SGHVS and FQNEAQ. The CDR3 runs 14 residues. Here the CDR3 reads CASSFGEFTDTQYF. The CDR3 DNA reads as TGTGCCAGCAGCTTTGGAGAGTTTACAGATACGCAGTATTTT.

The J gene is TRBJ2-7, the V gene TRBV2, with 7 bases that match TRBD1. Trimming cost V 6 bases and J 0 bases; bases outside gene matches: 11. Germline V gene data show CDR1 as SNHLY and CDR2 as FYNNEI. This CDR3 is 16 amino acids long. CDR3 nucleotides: TGTGCCAGCAGGGCCCGGACAGGCCTAAGCTCCTACGAGCAGTACTTC. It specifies CASRARTGLSSYEQYF.

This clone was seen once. CDR3 sequence: CASSLVGGTYEQYF. The DNA of the CDR3 is TGTGCCAGCAGCTTAGTAGGAGGTACCTACGAGCAGTACTTC. The chain uses TRBV11-2 and TRBJ2-7, with D tentatively TRBD2 (5 bases). Germline CDR1 SGHAT, CDR2 FQNNGV. The V end lost 1 base, the J end lost 2 bases, and 9 bases lay between the germline ends. The CDR3 contains 14 residues.

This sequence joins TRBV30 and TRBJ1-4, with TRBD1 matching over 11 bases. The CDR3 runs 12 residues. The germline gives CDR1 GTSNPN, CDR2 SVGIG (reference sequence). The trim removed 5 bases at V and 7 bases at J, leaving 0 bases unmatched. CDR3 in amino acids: CAWGTGGEKLFF. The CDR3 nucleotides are TGTGCCTGGGGGACAGGGGGTGAAAAACTGTTTTTT.

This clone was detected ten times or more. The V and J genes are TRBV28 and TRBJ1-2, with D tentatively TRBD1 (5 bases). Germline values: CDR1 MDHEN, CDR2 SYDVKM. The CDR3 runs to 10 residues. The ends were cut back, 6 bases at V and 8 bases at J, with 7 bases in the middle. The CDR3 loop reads CASSRQGYTF. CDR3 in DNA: TGTGCCAGCAGCCGACAGGGCTACACCTTC.

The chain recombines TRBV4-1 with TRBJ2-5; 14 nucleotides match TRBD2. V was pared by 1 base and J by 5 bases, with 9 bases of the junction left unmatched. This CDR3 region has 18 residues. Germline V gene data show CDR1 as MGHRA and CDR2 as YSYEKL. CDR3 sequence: CASSQGGTSGRLHETQYF. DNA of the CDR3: TGCGCCAGCAGCCAAGGAGGGACTAGCGGGAGACTTCACGAGACCCAGTACTTC.

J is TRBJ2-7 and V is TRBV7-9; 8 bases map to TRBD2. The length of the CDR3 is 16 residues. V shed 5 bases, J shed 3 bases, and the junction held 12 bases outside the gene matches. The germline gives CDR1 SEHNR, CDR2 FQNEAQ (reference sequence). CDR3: CASSMGGQLAGYEQYF. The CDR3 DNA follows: TGTGCCAGCAGCATGGGGGGGCAGCTAGCGGGCTACGAGCAGTACTTC.

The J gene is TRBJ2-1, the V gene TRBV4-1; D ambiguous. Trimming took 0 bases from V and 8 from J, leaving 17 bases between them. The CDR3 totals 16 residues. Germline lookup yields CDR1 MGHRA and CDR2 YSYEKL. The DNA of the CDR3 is TGCGCCAGCAGCCAAGATCCCGGGTCCCTAGGCCATGAGCAGTTCTTC. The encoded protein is CASSQDPGSLGHEQFF.